This TCR beta chain is from a study of T-cell reconstitution after alpha-beta-depleted transplantation in children. The authors prepared the TCRbeta library with unique molecular identifiers. One entry per CDR3 protein, called by TCRdb with MiXCR from the PCR reads. The sample comprises 200,000 to 300,000 distinct CDR3 sequences, roughly a quarter of which are singletons, and 2.6% rests with the top ten. Points from the study as a whole: Several hundred rapidly expanded clones from non-depleted graft cells reportedly supplied alpha-beta T cells about two months post-transplant. Diversity and T-cell counts at one year after transplant derived mostly from new T cells.

Trimming took off 1 base at V and 0 bases at J, with 8 bases between the two ends. The CDR3 extends over 15 amino acids. Germline V CDR1 and CDR2: SGHVS, FQNEAQ. Note on this clonotype: Antigen: not known.

This sample comprised PBMCs, obtained before TCRalphabeta/CD19-depleted stem cell transplant. The TCR comes from a girl aged 2-10 years with Fanconi anemia, due to receive a stem cell transplant. The V call is TRBV7-8, the J call TRBJ2-3; possible D gene TRBD1, 5 bases. The CDR3 coding sequence is TGTGCCAGCAGCTTAGGCAGGGCGAGCACAGATACGCAGTATTTT. This codes for CASSLGRASTDTQYF. The full variable domain, rest sourced from reference TRBV7-8 and TRBJ2-3, is GAGVSQSPRYKVAKRGQDVALRCDPISGHVSLFWYQQALGQGPEFLTYFQNEAQLDKSGLPSDRFFAERPEGSVSTLKIQRTQQEDSAVYLCASSLGRASTDTQYFGPGTRLTVL.